The subject of this entry is one TCR beta chain. There is no known antigen for this receptor. The sample is drawn from a study of cytomegalovirus exposure and HLA in healthy donors (dated by TCRdb to about 2017). As for the study more broadly: According to an earlier analysis of several hundred of the donors, about 190 million T cells yielded over 90 million unique TCR beta sequences and about 300 Gb of sequence data. An early release covering more than 500 HLA-typed donors comprised about 300 gigabases of sequencing data and around 86 million unique TCR sequences. The genetic ancestry cluster associated with self-reported Caucasian donors included approximately 85% of the 300 to 450 genotyped donors. The study aimed to test whether cataloging public T cell receptors could reveal signatures of past pathogen exposure. The T cell repertoires of 700 or so subjects were profiled by immunosequencing and related to cytomegalovirus serostatus. Besides the first cohort of hundreds of subjects, a separate validation cohort made up of roughly 120 different subjects was used. To predict cytomegalovirus infection status, the study combined high-throughput TCR immunosequencing, statistical association of individual TCRs with disease status, and machine learning. In a later analysis, previously published TCR beta repertoires from hundreds of donors were re-analyzed and high-resolution HLA genotyping was added so that TCR occurrence patterns could be studied. The later analysis used no new phenotypic data to find candidate immune exposures, relying instead on TCR beta sequences and their occurrence across donors. In an earlier analysis of roughly 580 of the donors, high-throughput TCR beta sequencing was used to judge whether each TCR beta V gene segment behaved as functional or pseudogenic. Alongside the repertoire data, information on donor age, sex, ethnicity and CMV serostatus was compiled. Genome-wide SNP genotypes for about 65% of the 666 donors were used in a later genetic analysis, which treated that subset as a discovery cohort. Every repertoire in the discovery cohort had been generated on one and the same sequencing platform. HLA typing covered class I and class II loci at four-digit resolution. Typing coverage varied by locus: 629-630 donors for A, B, C, DRB1 and DQB1; roughly 510 for DQA1; 600 to 610 for DPA1; around 450 for DPB1. About 5 DR-DQ haplotypes were handled as single units for association and clustering, since linkage in the cohort was strong. Among 300 to 500 genotyped donors of the cohort, an average of roughly 230,000 unique TCR beta nucleotide sequences was sequenced per donor, of which 15% to 20% were non-productive.

The CDR3 numbers 16 residues from cysteine through phenylalanine. The sequence is cut down to CDR3 DNA, 48 bases in frame from base 1. Trimming takes 4 bases from V and 1 base from J, and the germline ends sit 17 bases apart. As encoded in the germline V gene, CDR1 is SGHRS while CDR2 is YFSETQ. The cohort consisted of 600 or so healthy bone marrow donors. At the time of sampling, every cohort member was nominally healthy, though immune exposures that went unrecorded were likely present. The donor was CMV seropositive and was included in the group of 289 seropositive cohort members. A peripheral blood sample was provided by each donor, and peripheral blood mononuclear cells were used for TCR beta sequencing. Genomic DNA was extracted from the blood cell samples with the Qiagen DNeasy Blood Extraction Kit. Libraries were constructed by the immunoSEQ multiplex PCR assay. The multiplex PCR relied on a mix of 60 forward primers for TCR Vbeta segments and 13 reverse primers for TCR Jbeta segments. The CDR3 region of rearranged TCR beta genes was amplified from genomic DNA with a multiplex PCR assay. The amplified TCR beta libraries were sequenced on the Illumina HiSeq System as 87-base-pair reads. As for how the authors treated the data: A later analysis tallied tens of millions of unique TCR beta chains across the roughly 610 repertoires, and some 10 million of those chains were shared by two or more donors. A nearest-neighbor algorithm error-corrected the raw reads and collapsed the reads into unique sequences, merging closely related sequences to remove PCR and sequencing errors. V, D and J gene segments were assigned by aligning CDR3 sequences to IMGT reference sequences. For a sequence to be retained, a match of at least six nucleotides was required to both a V gene segment and a J gene segment. A rearrangement counted as productive if the CDR3 had no stop codons and remained in frame with V and J, and every other rearrangement counted as non-productive. Following IMGT convention, CDR3 was defined as the stretch from the second conserved V-encoded cysteine to the conserved J-encoded phenylalanine. The earlier analysis of more than 450 of the donors excluded sequences that lacked an unambiguous match to a single V gene segment. An earlier analysis of fewer than 750 of the donors classified V segments as functional when productive rearrangements were above 56.7% and as segregating when the standard deviation between donors was above 5%. A statistical classification framework was built to diagnose cytomegalovirus status from the catalog of TCR beta chain sequences. V and J gene assignment, in a later analysis, came from comparing TCR nucleotide sequences with IMGT/GENE-DB human TR gene sequences. Using the TCRdist pipeline, a later analysis assigned CDR3 sequences along with most-parsimonious VDJ recombination scenarios. In a later analysis, every TCR beta chain was defined by the combination of its CDR3 amino acid sequence and its V-gene family, and reads without a unique V-gene family were dropped. As a way to deal with suspected cross-contamination and a sequencing artifact, a later analysis dropped 500 to 700 nucleotide sequences that were highly shared and had low generation probability. In a later analysis, a clonal expansion index for each public chain was calculated from normalized within-repertoire ranks of inferred template counts. Generation probabilities in a later analysis came from a VDJ recombination model fitted to out-of-frame rearrangements, and those results were checked against IGoR. A later analysis scored TCR-TCR, TCR-HLA and TCR-CMV co-occurrence with hypergeometric tests, applying a repertoire-size bias correction to TCR pairs. A later analysis estimated false discovery rates by permuting HLA or CMV assignments 20 times. In a later analysis, co-occurring TCRs were grouped using DBSCAN, and TCRdist sequence similarity was added for clustering within HLA-allele-positive subsets. Co-occurrence clustering excluded repertoires with fewer than 30,000 or more than 120,000 public chains, plus five with anomalous nucleotide sharing. TCRdb retrieved this table from immuneACCESS and kept in-frame rearrangements only. Not all clones are present; in checked studies, unresolved V genes account for under half, and no reason is known for the remainder. For V, J and clone size, that table is used; D and trimming come from the DNA. The sample table holds about 210,000 clones. Less than 1% of the sample belongs to the ten largest clones.

Broader findings and caveats from the paper: A cluster of highly shared sequence variants was judged likely to represent a technical artifact of the sequencing pipeline. In a later genetic analysis, fewer N-insertions in productive TCRs were reported among donors in an Asian-associated ancestry cluster than the roughly 700-donor mean. A later analysis found that HLA-associated TCR beta chains were more clonally expanded and had lower generation probabilities than equally common non-associated chains. A later analysis found that TCR association rates varied across HLA loci, with DRB1 alleles showing the most associated TCRs and HLA-C alleles the fewest. Broadly in line with IMGT annotations, most TCR beta V segments showed up in productive rearrangements about 90% or about 30% of the time in an earlier analysis of about 500 of the donors. Only TCR beta chains were sequenced in this cohort, and the absence of alpha or paired-chain data limited detectable features. Linkage disequilibrium might explain the correlated functional status among segregating V segments, but an unknown experimental factor could not be excluded. In vitro tests confirmed that three of the cytomegalovirus-associated TCR beta chains recognize cytomegalovirus antigens. A total of 150 or so TCR beta chains were listed by the study as associated with cytomegalovirus. According to the authors, the approach could potentially be generalized to other disease states and immunological phenotypes. The earlier analysis of nearly 600 of the donors excluded around 17 rarely observed V segments, including chromosome 9 orphons, because counts were too low. A further reported finding was that TCR beta sequences accurately predicted the HLA-A and HLA-B alleles for most subjects in the first cohort. The 87-base-pair reads could not distinguish some IMGT-functional V segments, including TRBV6-2 and TRBV6-3, so those segments were excluded. In a later analysis, several top co-occurrence clusters were reported to appear linked to parvovirus B19, influenza, CMV and Epstein-Barr virus. Across donors, most TCR sequences were observed very rarely, whereas some public TCRs were present in many individuals. Because HLA typing was missing for some donors at each locus, association tests included only the typed subset. In a later genetic analysis, a missense DCLRE1C variant was associated with V-gene and J-gene trimming of TCR beta chains, and the association was replicated in an independent cohort. A later analysis associated 15,000 or so TCR beta sequences with specific HLA alleles at a false discovery rate of 0.05. In both the original and validation cohorts, the classifier was reported to diagnose cytomegalovirus status with high specificity and sensitivity. Most CMV-associated TCR beta chains appeared to be HLA-restricted in a later analysis, and the HLA associations seemed to be driven largely by CMV exposure. For the cohort, immune exposure information was limited to CMV serostatus. The presence/absence analyses assumed that sequencing depth was roughly uniform across donors, and that assumption may not be true. When HLA alleles, especially DR and DQ, strongly co-occurred, attributing TCR associations to individual alleles was difficult.

The sample consisted of PBMCs. The rearrangement joined TRBV5-1 to TRBJ1-1; the D gene lacks a confident call. This clonotype originated in a woman aged 25 to 39 in good health and CMV-seropositive. DNA sequence: TGCGCCAGCAGCCTAACCCCGACGGGAGCGAACACTGAAGCTTTCTTT. Translated, it reads CASSLTPTGANTEAFF. The full variable domain, with segments outside the CDR3 supplied by the reference TRBV5-1 and TRBJ1-1 proteins, appears as KAGVTQTPRYLIKTRGQQVTLSCSPISGHRSVSWYQQTPGQGLQFLFEYFSETQRNKGNFPGRFSGRQFSNSRSEMNVSTLELGDSALYLCASSLTPTGANTEAFFGQGTRLTVV.